Shown below are 2 T cell receptor beta chains from a single sample sequenced in a study of T cells in women clearing cervical HPV infection. Data came from immunoSEQ multiplex PCR; TCRdb stores just in-frame clones and leaves some out. The sample has tens of thousands of clones. The sequenced material came from blood buffy coat. These receptors were obtained from a woman aged 18-69 years with a cervical HPV16 infection that either progressed to CIN3+ or cleared (not recorded which).

Of note for this clone: The read ends 3 residues shy of where the CDR3 ends; the end is completed using the germline J gene. V gene TRBV6-1 combines with J gene TRBJ2-4; D is perhaps TRBD1 (5 bases). The CDR3 has 15 residues. V was shortened by 3 bases and J by 1 base, with 10 bases between the two germline ends. Germline values: CDR1 MNHNS, CDR2 SASEGT. Incomplete CDR3 DNA: TGTGCCAGCAGTGACAGGGTTGAGGCCAAAAACATT. It codes for CASSDRVEAKNI. The full-length CDR3 reads as CASSDRVEAKNIQYF.

CDR3 sequence: CASSLPTGLEKLFF. CDR3 DNA, as far as it was read: TGTGCCAGCAGCTTACCCACCGGTTTGGAAAAA. The chain combines TRBV7-2 with TRBJ1-4, with D uncertain. The read gets to within 3 residues of the CDR3 end, and the germline J gene fills in the rest. This CDR3 is 14 amino acids long. Deletions cut 2 bases from V and 8 bases from J, with 12 bases between. CDR1 and CDR2 from the germline V gene are SGHTA and FQGNSA.